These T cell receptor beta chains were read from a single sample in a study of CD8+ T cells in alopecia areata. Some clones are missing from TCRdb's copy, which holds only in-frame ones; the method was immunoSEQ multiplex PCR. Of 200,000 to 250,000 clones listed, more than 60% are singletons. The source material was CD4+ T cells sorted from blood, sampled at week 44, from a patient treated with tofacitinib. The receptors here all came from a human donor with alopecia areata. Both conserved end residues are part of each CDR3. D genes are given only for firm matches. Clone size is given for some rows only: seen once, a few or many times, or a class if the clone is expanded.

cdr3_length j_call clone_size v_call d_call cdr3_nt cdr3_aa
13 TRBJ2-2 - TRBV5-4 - TGTGCCAGCAGCTTCCCGGGGCCCGGGGAGCTGTTTTTT CASSFPGPGELFF
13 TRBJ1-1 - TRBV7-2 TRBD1 TGTGCCAGCAGCTTACAGGGGGCCACTGAAGCTTTCTTT CASSLQGATEAFF
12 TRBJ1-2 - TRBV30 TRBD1 TGTGCCTGGAGTCGAAGGGGGCAAGGCTACACCTTC CAWSRRGQGYTF
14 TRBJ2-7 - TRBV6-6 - TGTGCCAGCAGCCAAACAGGGACGGGCTACGAGCAGTACTTC CASSQTGTGYEQYF
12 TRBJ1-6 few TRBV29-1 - TGCAGCGTTGGGGACGGCGATTCACCCCTCCACTTT CSVGDGDSPLHF
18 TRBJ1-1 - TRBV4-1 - TGCGCCAGCAGCCAAGAAGGGCCCCGGCCGACGGTTAACACTGAAGCTTTCTTT CASSQEGPRPTVNTEAFF
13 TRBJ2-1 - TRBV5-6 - TGTGCCAGCAGCTTGTGGAGAGTTAGTGAGCAGTTCTTC CASSLWRVSEQFF
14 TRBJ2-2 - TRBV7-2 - TGTGCCAGCAGCTTAGTGAGGGGCACCGGGGAGCTGTTTTTT CASSLVRGTGELFF
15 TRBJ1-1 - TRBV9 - TGTGCCAGCAGCGGCGACCAGGGATTGGACACTGAAGCTTTCTTT CASSGDQGLDTEAFF
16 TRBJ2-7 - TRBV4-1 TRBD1 TGCGCCAGCAGCCCTAGAACGGGACAGAAAGCCTACGAGCAGTACTTC CASSPRTGQKAYEQYF
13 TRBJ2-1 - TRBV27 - TGTGCCAGCAGTTCCCCCACCTACAATGAGCAGTTCTTC CASSSPTYNEQFF
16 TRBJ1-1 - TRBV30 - TGTGCCTGTTCACCAGCCAGGGACTTTTTGAACACTGAAGCTTTCTTT CACSPARDFLNTEAFF
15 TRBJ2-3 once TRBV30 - TGTGCCTGGAGCGCAATGACTTTGGGCACAGATACGCAGTATTTT CAWSAMTLGTDTQYF
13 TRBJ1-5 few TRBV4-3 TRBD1 TGCGCCAGCTCTCAGGGGGGCAATCAGCCCCAGCATTTT CASSQGGNQPQHF
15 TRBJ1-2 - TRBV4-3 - TGCGCCAGCAGCCGCTACCCCCAGGGAGGTGGGGGCTACACCTTC CASSRYPQGGGGYTF